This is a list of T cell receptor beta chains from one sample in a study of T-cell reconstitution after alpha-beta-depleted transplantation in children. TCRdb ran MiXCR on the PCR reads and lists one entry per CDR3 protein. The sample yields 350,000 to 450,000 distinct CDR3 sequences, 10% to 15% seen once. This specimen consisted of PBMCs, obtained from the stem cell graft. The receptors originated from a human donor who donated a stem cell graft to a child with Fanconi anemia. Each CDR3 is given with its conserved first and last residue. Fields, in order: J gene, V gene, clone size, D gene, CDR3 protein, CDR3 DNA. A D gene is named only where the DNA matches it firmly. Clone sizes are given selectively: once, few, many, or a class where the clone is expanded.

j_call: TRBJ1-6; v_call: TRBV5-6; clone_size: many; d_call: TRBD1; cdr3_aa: CASSLRETGDQYVLHF; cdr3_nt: TGTGCCAGCAGCTTAAGGGAAACAGGGGACCAGTACGTCCTCCACTTT
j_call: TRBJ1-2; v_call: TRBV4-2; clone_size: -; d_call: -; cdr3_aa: CASSQETRDYGYTF; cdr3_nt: TGTGCCAGCAGCCAAGAGACCAGGGACTATGGCTACACCTTC
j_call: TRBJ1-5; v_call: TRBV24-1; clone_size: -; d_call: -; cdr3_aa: CATSDSTGMGQPQHF; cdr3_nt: TGTGCCACCAGTGATTCCACAGGAATGGGTCAGCCCCAGCATTTT
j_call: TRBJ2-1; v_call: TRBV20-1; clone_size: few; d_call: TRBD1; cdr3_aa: CSALIVDRGRFNEQFF; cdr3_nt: TGCAGTGCTCTAATAGTAGACAGGGGACGGTTCAATGAGCAGTTCTTC
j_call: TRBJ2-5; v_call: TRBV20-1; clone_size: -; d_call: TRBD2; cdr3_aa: CSARDASGGFWETQYF; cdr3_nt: TGCAGTGCTAGAGATGCCAGCGGGGGGTTTTGGGAGACCCAGTACTTC
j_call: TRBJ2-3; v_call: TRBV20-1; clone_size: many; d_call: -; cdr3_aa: CSARKVAVTDTQYF; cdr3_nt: TGCAGTGCTAGGAAGGTGGCAGTCACAGATACGCAGTATTTT
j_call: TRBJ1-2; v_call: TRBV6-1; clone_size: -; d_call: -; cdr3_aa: CASSRGSPEDYGYTF; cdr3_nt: TGTGCCAGCAGTCGGGGCTCCCCTGAAGACTATGGCTACACCTTC
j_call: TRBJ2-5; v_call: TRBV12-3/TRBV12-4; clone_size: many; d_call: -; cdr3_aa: CASSRSSTRETQYF; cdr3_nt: TGTGCCAGCAGCCGATCCTCCACGAGGGAGACCCAGTACTTC
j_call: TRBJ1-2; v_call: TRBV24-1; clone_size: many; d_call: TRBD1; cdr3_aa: CATSAVGQGRGYTF; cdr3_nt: TGTGCCACCAGTGCGGTTGGACAGGGCAGAGGCTACACCTTC
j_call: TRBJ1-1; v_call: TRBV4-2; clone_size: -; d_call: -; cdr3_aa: CASSQEEGLNTEAFF; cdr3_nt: TGTGCCAGCAGCCAAGAGGAGGGACTGAACACTGAAGCTTTCTTT
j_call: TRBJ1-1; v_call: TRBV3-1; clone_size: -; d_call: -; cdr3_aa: CASSQDPGGTFF; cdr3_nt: TGTGCCAGCAGCCAAGACCCCGGGGGTACTTTCTTT
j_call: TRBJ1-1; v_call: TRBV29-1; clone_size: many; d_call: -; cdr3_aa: CSVESRNTEAFF; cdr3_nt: TGCAGCGTTGAATCGAGAAACACTGAAGCTTTCTTT
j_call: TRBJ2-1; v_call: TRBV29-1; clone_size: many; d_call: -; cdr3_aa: CSVQTRLDEQFF; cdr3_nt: TGCAGCGTTCAGACTCGGCTGGATGAGCAGTTCTTC
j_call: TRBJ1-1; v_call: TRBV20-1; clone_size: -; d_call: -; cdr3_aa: CSASRQAMNTEAFF; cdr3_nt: TGCAGTGCTAGCAGACAGGCCATGAACACTGAAGCTTTCTTT
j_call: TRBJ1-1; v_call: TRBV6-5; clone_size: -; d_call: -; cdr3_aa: CASSYSFGRMNTEAFF; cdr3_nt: TGTGCCAGCAGTTACTCTTTCGGGAGAATGAACACTGAAGCTTTCTTT
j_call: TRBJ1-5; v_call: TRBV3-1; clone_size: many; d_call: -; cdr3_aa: CASSQVRALCNQPQHF; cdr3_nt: TGTGCCAGCAGCCAAGTCCGGGCCTTGTGTAATCAGCCCCAGCATTTT
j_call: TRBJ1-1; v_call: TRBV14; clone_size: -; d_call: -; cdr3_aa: CASSLPPTENTEAFF; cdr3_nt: TGTGCCAGCAGCCTCCCCCCTACGGAGAACACTGAAGCTTTCTTT
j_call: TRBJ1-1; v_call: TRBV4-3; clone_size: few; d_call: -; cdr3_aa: CASSQDSAWSTEAFF; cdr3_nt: TGCGCCAGCAGCCAAGATTCGGCGTGGAGCACTGAAGCTTTCTTT
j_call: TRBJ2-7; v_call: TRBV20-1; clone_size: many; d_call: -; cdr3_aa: CSARGVRRGGEQYF; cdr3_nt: TGCAGTGCTAGAGGAGTGCGGAGAGGGGGCGAGCAGTACTTC
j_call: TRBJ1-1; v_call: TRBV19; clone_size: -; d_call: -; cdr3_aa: CASSIRGGRVGNTEAFF; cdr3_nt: TGTGCCAGTAGTATTAGGGGGGGCCGCGTCGGGAACACTGAAGCTTTCTTT
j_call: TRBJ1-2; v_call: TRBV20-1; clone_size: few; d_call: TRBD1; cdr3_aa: CSARQDRVLGYTF; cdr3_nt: TGCAGTGCAAGACAGGACAGGGTACTTGGCTACACCTTC
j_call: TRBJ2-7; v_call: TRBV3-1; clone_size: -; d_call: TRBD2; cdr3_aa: CASSQDRGGSYEQYF; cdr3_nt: TGTGCCAGCAGCCAAGATCGCGGGGGGTCCTACGAGCAGTACTTC
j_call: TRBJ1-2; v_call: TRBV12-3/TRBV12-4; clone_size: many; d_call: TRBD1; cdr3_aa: CASSADGPGTAMTF; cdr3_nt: TGTGCCAGCAGCGCTGATGGCCCCGGGACAGCTATGACCTTC
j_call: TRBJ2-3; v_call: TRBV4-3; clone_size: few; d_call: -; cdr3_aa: CASSQDWADTQYF; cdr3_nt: TGCGCCAGCAGCCAAGATTGGGCAGATACGCAGTATTTT
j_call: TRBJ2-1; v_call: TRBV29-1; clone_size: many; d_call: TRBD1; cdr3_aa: CSVEGYHPGQGDNEQFF; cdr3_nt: TGCAGCGTTGAGGGATATCACCCGGGACAGGGGGACAATGAGCAGTTCTTC
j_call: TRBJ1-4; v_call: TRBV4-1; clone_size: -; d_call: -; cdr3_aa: CASSQAVGTNEKLFF; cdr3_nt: TGCGCCAGCAGCCAGGCCGTGGGGACTAATGAAAAACTGTTTTTT
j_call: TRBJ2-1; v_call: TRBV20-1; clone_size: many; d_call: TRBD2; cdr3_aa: CSAPLAGLYNEQFF; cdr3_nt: TGCAGTGCCCCTCTAGCGGGGTTATACAATGAGCAGTTCTTC
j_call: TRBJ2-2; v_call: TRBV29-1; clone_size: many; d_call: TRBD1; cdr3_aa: CSVGGTDDTGELFF; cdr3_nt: TGCAGCGTTGGTGGGACAGACGACACCGGGGAGCTGTTTTTT
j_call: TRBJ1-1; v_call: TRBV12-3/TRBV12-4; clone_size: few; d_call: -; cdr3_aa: CASCSWSGQNTEAFF; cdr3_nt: TGTGCCAGCTGTTCCTGGTCAGGCCAGAACACTGAAGCTTTCTTT
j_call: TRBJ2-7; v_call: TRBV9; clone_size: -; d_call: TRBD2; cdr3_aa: CASSVAGTSSSYEQYF; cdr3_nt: TGTGCCAGCAGCGTAGCCGGGACTAGCAGTTCCTACGAGCAGTACTTC
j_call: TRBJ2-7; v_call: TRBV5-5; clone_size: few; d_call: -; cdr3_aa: CASSLDPGEFATKYF; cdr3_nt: TGTGCCAGCAGCTTGGACCCGGGGGAGTTTGCTACGAAGTACTTC
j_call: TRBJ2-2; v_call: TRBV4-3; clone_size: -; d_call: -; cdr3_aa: CASSQDPRGETGELFF; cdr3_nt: TGCGCCAGCAGCCAAGATCCCAGGGGTGAGACCGGGGAGCTGTTTTTT
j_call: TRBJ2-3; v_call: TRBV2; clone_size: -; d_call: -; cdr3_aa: CASSPGSSTDTQYF; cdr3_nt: TGTGCCAGCAGTCCAGGGTCGAGCACAGATACGCAGTATTTT
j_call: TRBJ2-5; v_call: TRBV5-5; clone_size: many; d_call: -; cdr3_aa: CASSVDQKTQYF; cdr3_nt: TGTGCCAGCAGCGTAGATCAAAAGACCCAGTACTTC
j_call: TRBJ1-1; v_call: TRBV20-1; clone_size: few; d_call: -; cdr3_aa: CSAAEVNTEAFF; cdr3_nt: TGCAGTGCTGCAGAGGTGAACACTGAAGCTTTCTTT
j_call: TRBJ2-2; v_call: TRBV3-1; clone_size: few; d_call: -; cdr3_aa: CASSARGAVTGELFF; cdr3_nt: TGTGCCAGCAGCGCTCGGGGGGCCGTCACCGGGGAGCTGTTTTTT
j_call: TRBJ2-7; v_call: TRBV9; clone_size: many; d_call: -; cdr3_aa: CASSVSASSYEQYF; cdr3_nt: TGTGCCAGCAGCGTGAGCGCCAGCTCCTACGAGCAGTACTTC
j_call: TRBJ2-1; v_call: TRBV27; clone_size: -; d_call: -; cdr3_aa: CASSLRGRSPNEQFF; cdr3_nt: TGTGCCAGCAGTTTAAGGGGTAGGAGCCCCAATGAGCAGTTCTTC
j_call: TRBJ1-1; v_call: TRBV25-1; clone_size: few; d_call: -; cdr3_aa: CASSAFTEAFF; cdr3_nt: TGTGCCAGCAGTGCCTTTACTGAAGCTTTCTTT
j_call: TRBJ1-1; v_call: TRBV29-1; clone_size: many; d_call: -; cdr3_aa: CSVEEGRGTTEAFF; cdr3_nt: TGCAGCGTTGAAGAGGGGCGGGGGACCACTGAAGCTTTCTTT
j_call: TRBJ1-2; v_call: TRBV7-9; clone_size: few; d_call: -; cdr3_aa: CASSRDRFNGYTF; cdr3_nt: TGTGCCAGCAGCAGAGACAGATTTAATGGCTACACCTTC
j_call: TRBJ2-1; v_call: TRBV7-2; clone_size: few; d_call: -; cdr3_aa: CASSSDRAYNEQFF; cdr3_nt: TGTGCCAGTTCAAGCGATCGGGCATACAATGAGCAGTTCTTC
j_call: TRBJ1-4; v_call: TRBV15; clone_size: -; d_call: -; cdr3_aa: CATSVPDFEKLFF; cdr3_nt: TGTGCCACCAGCGTCCCGGACTTTGAAAAACTGTTTTTT
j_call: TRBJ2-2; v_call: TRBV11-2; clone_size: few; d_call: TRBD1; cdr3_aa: CASSLGSGQYTGELFF; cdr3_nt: TGTGCCAGCAGCTTAGGGTCGGGACAGTACACCGGGGAGCTGTTTTTT
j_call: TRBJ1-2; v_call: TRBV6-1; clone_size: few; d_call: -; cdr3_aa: CASTPIGQRGYTF; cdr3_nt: TGTGCCAGCACCCCAATTGGACAGAGGGGCTACACCTTC
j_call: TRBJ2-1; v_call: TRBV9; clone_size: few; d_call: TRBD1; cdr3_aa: CASSVGSGGRGNEQFF; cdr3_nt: TGTGCCAGCAGCGTAGGTTCAGGGGGAAGGGGTAATGAGCAGTTCTTC
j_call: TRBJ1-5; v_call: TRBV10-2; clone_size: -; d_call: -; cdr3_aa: CASSGTDDQPQHF; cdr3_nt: TGCGCCAGCAGTGGGACGGATGATCAGCCCCAGCATTTT
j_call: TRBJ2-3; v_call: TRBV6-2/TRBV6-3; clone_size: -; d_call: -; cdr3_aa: CASSYSGPRSGDTQYF; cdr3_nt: TGTGCCAGCAGTTACTCTGGGCCTAGGAGCGGAGATACGCAGTATTTT